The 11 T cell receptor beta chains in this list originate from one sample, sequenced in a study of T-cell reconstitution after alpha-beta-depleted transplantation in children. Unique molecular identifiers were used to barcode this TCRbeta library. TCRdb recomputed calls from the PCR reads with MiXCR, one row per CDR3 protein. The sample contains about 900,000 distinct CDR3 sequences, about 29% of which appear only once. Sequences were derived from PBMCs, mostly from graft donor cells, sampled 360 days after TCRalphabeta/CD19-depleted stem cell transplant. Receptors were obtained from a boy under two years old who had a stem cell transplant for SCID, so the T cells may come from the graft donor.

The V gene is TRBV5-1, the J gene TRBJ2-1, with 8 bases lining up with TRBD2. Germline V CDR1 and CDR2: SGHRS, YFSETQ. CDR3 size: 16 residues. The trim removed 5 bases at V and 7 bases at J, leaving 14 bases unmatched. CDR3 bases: TGCGCCAGCAGTTCAATCGTAGGCGGGGGGACTAATGAGCAGTTCTTC. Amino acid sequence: CASSSIVGGGTNEQFF.

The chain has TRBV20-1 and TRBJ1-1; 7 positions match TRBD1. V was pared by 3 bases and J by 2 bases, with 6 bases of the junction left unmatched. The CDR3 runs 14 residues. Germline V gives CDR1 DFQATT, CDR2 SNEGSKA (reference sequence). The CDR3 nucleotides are TGCAGTGCTAGCAGGGGGATCTCTAACACTGAAGCTTTCTTT. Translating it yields CSASRGISNTEAFF.

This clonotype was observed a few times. CDR3 protein: CASRNLGTAQAGSYNEQFF. DNA for the CDR3: TGTGCCAGCAGGAACCTCGGGACAGCCCAGGCGGGCTCCTACAATGAGCAGTTCTTC. This chain uses TRBV27 with TRBJ2-1, with 7 bases matching TRBD1. V dropped 6 bases and J dropped 0; count of bases not matched to a gene: 17. This CDR3 spans 19 amino acids. CDR1 is MNHEY and CDR2 is SMNVEV in the germline V gene (reference sequence).

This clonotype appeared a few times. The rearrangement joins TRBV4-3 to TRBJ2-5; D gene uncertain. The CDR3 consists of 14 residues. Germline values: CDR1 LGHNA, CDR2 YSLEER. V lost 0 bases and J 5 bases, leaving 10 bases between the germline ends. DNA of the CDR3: TGCGCCAGCAGCCAAGAGGTCCGATGGGAGACCCAGTACTTC. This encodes CASSQEVRWETQYF.

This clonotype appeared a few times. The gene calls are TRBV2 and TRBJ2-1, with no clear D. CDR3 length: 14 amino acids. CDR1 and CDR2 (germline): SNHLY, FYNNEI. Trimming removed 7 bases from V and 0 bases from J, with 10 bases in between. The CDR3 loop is CASKGGSSYNEQFF. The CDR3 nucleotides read TGTGCCAGCAAGGGCGGCAGCTCCTACAATGAGCAGTTCTTC.

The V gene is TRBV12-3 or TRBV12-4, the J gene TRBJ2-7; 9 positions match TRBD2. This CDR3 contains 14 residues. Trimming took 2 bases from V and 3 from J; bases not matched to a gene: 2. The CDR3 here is CASSLMTSGYEQYF. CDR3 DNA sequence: TGTGCCAGCAGTTTAATGACTAGCGGCTACGAGCAGTACTTC.

CDR3 sequence reads: CATSSGTDPRTQYF. DNA of the CDR3: TGTGCCACCAGCAGTGGGACGGACCCTCGGACCCAGTACTTC. The J gene is TRBJ2-5, the V gene TRBV15; D possibly uses TRBD1 or TRBD2 (5 bases each). Trimming stripped 3 bases from V and 7 bases from J, with 15 bases between. CDR3 length: 14 residues. Germline V lookup: CDR1 LNHNV, CDR2 YYDKDF (reference sequence).

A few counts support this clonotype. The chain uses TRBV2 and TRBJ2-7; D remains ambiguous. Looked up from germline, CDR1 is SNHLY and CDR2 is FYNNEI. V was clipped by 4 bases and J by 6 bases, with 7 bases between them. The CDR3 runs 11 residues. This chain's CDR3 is CASSGILEQYF. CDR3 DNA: TGTGCCAGCAGTGGAATCCTCGAGCAGTACTTC.

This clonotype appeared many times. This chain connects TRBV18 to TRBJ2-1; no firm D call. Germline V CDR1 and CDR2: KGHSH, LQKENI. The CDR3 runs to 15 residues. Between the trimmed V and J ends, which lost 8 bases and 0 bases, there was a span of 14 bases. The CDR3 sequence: CASSPGPSSYNEQFF. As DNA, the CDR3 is TGTGCCAGCAGCCCCGGGCCTAGCTCCTACAATGAGCAGTTCTTC.

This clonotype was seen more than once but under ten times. The CDR3 reads CASSPQTGKTGELFF. DNA for the CDR3: TGTGCCAGCAGCCCCCAGACAGGGAAGACCGGGGAGCTGTTTTTT. The chain recombines TRBV27 with TRBJ2-2, with 7 nucleotides matching TRBD1. The CDR3 covers 15 residues. Unmatched junction bases numbered 9, after V lost 6 bases and J lost 5 bases. The germline V gene has CDR1 MNHEY and CDR2 SMNVEV (reference sequence).

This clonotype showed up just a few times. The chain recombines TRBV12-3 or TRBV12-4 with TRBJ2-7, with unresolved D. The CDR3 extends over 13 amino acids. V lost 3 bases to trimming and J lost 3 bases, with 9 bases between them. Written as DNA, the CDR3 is TGTGCCAGCAGTTTCCCACTGGACTACGAGCAGTACTTC. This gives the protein CASSFPLDYEQYF.